This paragraph covers one T cell receptor beta chain sequence. In the authors' workflow: Reference gene primer amplification gave estimated nucleated cell counts. Clones were read by immunoSEQ multiplex PCR, and TCRdb kept only the in-frame ones, dropping some. That table is the source of V, J and clone size, and D and trimming were worked out from the DNA. In the table there are fewer than 250,000 clones, 82% of which are singletons. The data belong to a study of blood T cell repertoires in COVID-19. Overall study: Samples came from the United States, Italy and Spain, spanning acute and convalescent COVID-19. Nucleic acid was either cDNA or gDNA, and it came from T cells, B-cell-depleted T cells, or PBMCs.

Germline V CDR1 and CDR2: SGHVS, FQNEAQ. This CDR3 is built from 13 residues. Trimming shortened V by 8 bases and J by 0 bases, and 8 bases separated the two germline ends. The V call is TRBV7-8, the J call TRBJ1-5; maybe TRBD1 (5 bases). The material sequenced was peripheral blood. This clonotype was obtained from a woman aged 40 to 50 with acute or convalescent COVID-19. The CDR3 bases are TGTGCCAGCGGAGGGGATAGCAATCAGCCCCAGCATTTT. Its protein is CASGGDSNQPQHF.